These T cell receptor beta chains were read from a single sample in a study of blood T cell repertoires in COVID-19. Using immunoSEQ multiplex PCR, the repertoire was profiled, and TCRdb retains in-frame clones only, with some absent. There are approximately 290,000 clones in the sample; roughly 91% occur only once, and roughly 11% lies in the top ten. The sequenced sample was peripheral blood. The receptor source for this set is a woman aged 30 to 39 with COVID-19, enrolled during active disease. Each CDR3 is given with its conserved first and last residue. A D gene is named only where the DNA matches it firmly.

v_call: TRBV3-1/TRBV3-2
d_call: TRBD1
cdr3_length: 15
cdr3_aa: CASSPGQGIYTEAFF

v_call: TRBV28
d_call: -
cdr3_length: 15
cdr3_aa: CASSRAGTGANVLTF

v_call: TRBV28
d_call: -
cdr3_length: 15
cdr3_aa: CASSPPGTAAYEQYF

v_call: TRBV30
d_call: -
cdr3_length: 14
cdr3_aa: CAWSVGGASYSYTF

v_call: TRBV6-5
d_call: -
cdr3_length: 11
cdr3_aa: CASHGGNTIYF

v_call: TRBV5-5
d_call: TRBD1
cdr3_length: 13
cdr3_aa: CASSWRTGDEQYF

v_call: TRBV7-8
d_call: -
cdr3_length: 15
cdr3_aa: CASSYWTASYNEQFF

v_call: TRBV7-9
d_call: TRBD1
cdr3_length: 15
cdr3_aa: CASRLGQARESPLHF

v_call: TRBV3-1/TRBV3-2
d_call: TRBD2
cdr3_length: 16
cdr3_aa: CASSRLTSGGSYEQYF

v_call: TRBV3-1/TRBV3-2
d_call: -
cdr3_length: 13
cdr3_aa: CASSQVAENTIYF

v_call: TRBV7-2
d_call: TRBD2
cdr3_length: 17
cdr3_aa: CASRMSWQRGIEETQYF

v_call: TRBV5-5
d_call: -
cdr3_length: 14
cdr3_aa: CASSFGHDLPPLHF

v_call: TRBV6-5
d_call: -
cdr3_length: 14
cdr3_aa: CASSTRGVLEKLFF

v_call: TRBV12-5
d_call: -
cdr3_length: 14
cdr3_aa: CASGQNPRGSPLHF

v_call: TRBV9
d_call: -
cdr3_length: 14
cdr3_aa: CASSAGQPNTEAFF

v_call: TRBV4-1
d_call: TRBD1
cdr3_length: 17
cdr3_aa: CASSHLQRGQGDYGYTF

v_call: TRBV5-1
d_call: -
cdr3_length: 15
cdr3_aa: CASSLAAAGDEKLFF

v_call: TRBV5-4
d_call: -
cdr3_length: 14
cdr3_aa: CASSPFGYNSPLHF

v_call: TRBV7-8
d_call: -
cdr3_length: 16
cdr3_aa: CASSLALGRSGNTIYF

v_call: TRBV19
d_call: TRBD1
cdr3_length: 14
cdr3_aa: CASSETGGPYEQYF

v_call: TRBV6-4
d_call: -
cdr3_length: 16
cdr3_aa: CASSDSKSGRGGEQFF

v_call: TRBV27
d_call: -
cdr3_length: 15
cdr3_aa: CASRTLYQGLHGYTF

v_call: TRBV4-1
d_call: -
cdr3_length: 14
cdr3_aa: CASSLLTDNYGYTF

v_call: TRBV6-2/TRBV6-3
d_call: -
cdr3_length: 16
cdr3_aa: CASRFRGPLNNQPQHF

v_call: TRBV19
d_call: TRBD2
cdr3_length: 14
cdr3_aa: CASSNSGGATELFF

v_call: TRBV4-2
d_call: TRBD2
cdr3_length: 16
cdr3_aa: CASSPGLAGGTDTQYF